These 23 T cell receptor beta chains were sequenced from one sample in a study of cytomegalovirus exposure and HLA in healthy donors. Primers for the PCR totalled 60 Vbeta and 13 Jbeta. Method: immunoSEQ multiplex PCR; TCRdb's copy keeps in-frame clones and lacks some. Among 110,000 or so clones listed, roughly 67% were seen once. The sequenced sample was PBMCs. These receptors all stem from a man in his late teens or twenties in good health and CMV-seropositive.

V usage is TRBV6-5 and J usage is TRBJ2-5; D unresolved. The better agreement between TRBJ2-7 and the DNA end casts doubt on the J call. Germline V gene sequence: CDR1 MNHEY, CDR2 SVGAGI. There are 15 residues in the CDR3. The CDR3 DNA is TGTGCCAGCAGTTACTCGCAGGCGAGCTCCTACGAGCAGTACTTC. This translates into CASSYSQASSYEQYF.

This sequence joins TRBV5-4 and TRBJ2-3; the D gene is possibly TRBD2 (6 bases). Trimming cost V 3 bases and J 5 bases, with 13 bases left between them. The length of the CDR3 is 14 residues. Germline CDR1 and CDR2: SGHNT and YYREEE (reference sequence). The CDR3 nucleotides are TGTGCCAGCAGCTCCCCAACGGGGGTAGATACGCAGTATTTT. It codes for CASSSPTGVDTQYF.

This rearrangement joins TRBV5-6 to TRBJ1-6; D remains ambiguous. The germline V gene has CDR1 SGHDT and CDR2 YYEEEE. V lost 2 bases to trimming and J lost 0 bases, with 6 bases between them. The CDR3 spans 15 residues. CDR3 sequence: CASSLQNSYNSPLHF. The CDR3 DNA follows: TGTGCCAGCAGCTTACAAAACTCCTATAATTCACCCCTCCACTTT.

CDR3 DNA: TGTGCCAGCAGCCCACTGACAGGTTACAATGAGCAGTTCTTC. This gives the protein CASSPLTGYNEQFF. V is TRBV5-4 and J is TRBJ2-1; perhaps TRBD1 as D (6 bases). Germline values: CDR1 SGHNT, CDR2 YYREEE (reference sequence). The CDR3 sequence is 14 residues long. The ends were cut back, 4 bases at V and 4 bases at J, with 12 bases in the middle.

This clone was seen a single time. The J gene is TRBJ2-6, the V gene TRBV6-5; 9 nucleotides agree with TRBD1. V shed 7 bases, J shed 4 bases, and the junction held 5 bases outside the gene matches. CDR3 length: 15 amino acids. CDR1 and CDR2 from the germline V gene are MNHEY and SVGAGI. The chain's CDR3 is CASTQGATGANVLTF. CDR3 nucleotide sequence: TGTGCCAGCACACAGGGGGCGACAGGGGCCAACGTCCTGACTTTC.

The rearrangement uses TRBV19 and TRBJ1-6; TRBD1 matches 8 bases. Germline CDR1 LNHDA, CDR2 SQIVND (reference sequence). The CDR3 loop spans 14 amino acids. V gave up 6 bases and J gave up 11 bases; unmatched junction bases: 9. CDR3 in amino acids: CASSPQGEIAPLHF. CDR3 DNA: TGTGCCAGTAGCCCACAGGGGGAAATAGCACCCCTCCACTTT.

This clone was seen a few times. This rearrangement joins TRBV5-1 to TRBJ2-7; possible D gene TRBD1, 5 bases. V lost 1 base and J 3 bases, leaving 11 bases between the germline ends. The CDR3 runs to 14 residues. CDR1 and CDR2 (germline): SGHRS, YFSETQ. Written as DNA, the CDR3 is TGCGCCAGCAGCTTGAGTGCAGGGCTCTACGAGCAGTACTTC. This translates into CASSLSAGLYEQYF.

This clone was seen a handful of times. The CDR3: CASSEYWEGGYTF. CDR3 in DNA: TGTGCCAGCAGTGAATATTGGGAGGGCGGCTACACCTTC. The chain combines TRBV2 with TRBJ1-2; D is ambiguous. Germline V lookup: CDR1 SNHLY, CDR2 FYNNEI. The CDR3 runs 13 residues. Trimming shortened V by 2 bases and J by 8 bases, and 12 bases separated the two germline ends. Full variable domain (remainder filled in from reference TRBV2 and TRBJ1-2): EPEVTQTPSHQVTQMGQEVILRCVPISNHLYFYWYRQILGQKVEFLVSFYNNEISEKSEIFDDQFSVERPDGSNFTLKIRSTKLEDSAMYFCASSEYWEGGYTFGSGTRLTVV.

The rearrangement uses TRBV6-5 and TRBJ1-6; D is undetermined. The CDR3 is 15 residues long. The germline V gene encodes CDR1 MNHEY and CDR2 SVGAGI. V was trimmed by 0 bases and J by 7 bases, leaving 10 bases between them. The CDR3 loop reads CASSYSRQQNSPLHF. The CDR3 DNA follows: TGTGCCAGCAGTTACTCGCGGCAGCAAAATTCACCCCTCCACTTT.

There are a few counts of this clone. The chain has TRBV7-9 and TRBJ1-2, with 7 bases fitting TRBD1. The CDR3 has 16 residues. Germline CDR1 and CDR2: SEHNR and FQNEAQ (reference sequence). V trimming: 5 bases; J trimming: 3 bases; junction bases outside the gene matches: 12. CDR3 amino acids: CASSRTLYGQDYGYTF. CDR3 DNA: TGTGCCAGCAGCCGAACACTCTACGGACAGGACTATGGCTACACCTTC.

This clone was picked up one time. The chain is built from TRBV6-1 and TRBJ2-2; TRBD1 aligns across 7 bases. V gave up 3 bases and J gave up 5 bases; unmatched junction bases: 3. CDR3 length: 14 amino acids. Germline CDR1 is MNHNS and CDR2 is SASEGT. The CDR3 nucleotides read TGTGCCAGCAGTGAGCCAGGGGGTACCGGGGAGCTGTTTTTT. It translates to CASSEPGGTGELFF.

This clone was observed a few times. This chain connects TRBV15 to TRBJ1-4; no clear D gene. This CDR3 has 15 residues. CDR1 and CDR2 (germline): LNHNV, YYDKDF (reference sequence). Trimming cost V 3 bases and J 3 bases, with 11 bases left between them. The CDR3 bases are TGTGCCACCAGCAGCCTAGCGGTGGCTAATGAAAAACTGTTTTTT. It specifies CATSSLAVANEKLFF.

The chain couples TRBV27 to TRBJ1-1; 11 nucleotides agree with TRBD1. CDR3 size: 14 residues. Trimming at V came to 6 bases and at J to 3 bases, leaving 3 bases not matched to a gene. Germline V gives CDR1 MNHEY, CDR2 SMNVEV (reference sequence). CDR3 amino acids: CASSLGQGDTEAFF. For the CDR3, the DNA is TGTGCCAGCAGCTTGGGACAGGGGGACACTGAAGCTTTCTTT.

The chain couples TRBV10-2 to TRBJ2-2; perhaps TRBD1 as D (5 bases). V lost 4 bases to trimming and J lost 3 bases, with 6 bases between them. The CDR3 totals 13 residues. Germline CDR1 WSHSY, CDR2 SAAADI. The CDR3 sequence is CASSVQDTGELFF. For the CDR3, the DNA is TGCGCCAGCAGTGTACAGGACACCGGGGAGCTGTTTTTT.

The V and J genes are TRBV5-1 and TRBJ2-7, with 7 bases identical to TRBD1. V was clipped by 4 bases and J by 4 bases; unmatched bases: 11. The CDR3 length is 15 residues. The germline V gene encodes CDR1 SGHRS and CDR2 YFSETQ. The CDR3 DNA sequence: TGCGCCAGCAGCCCCAGTAGGGGGCCATTGTACGAGCAGTACGTC. This encodes CASSPSRGPLYEQYV.

J is TRBJ1-4 and V is TRBV28, with a weak D call TRBD1 (6 bases). CDR3 size: 13 residues. The ends were cut back, 6 bases at V and 8 bases at J, with 13 bases in the middle. The V gene's germline CDR1 is MDHEN and CDR2 SYDVKM. CDR3 protein: CASSYRVIEKLFF. The CDR3 DNA follows: TGTGCCAGCAGCTACAGGGTAATCGAAAAACTGTTTTTT.

This clone was seen a few times. This chain links TRBV7-7 with TRBJ2-5, with D possibly TRBD2 on 5 matching bases. CDR3 length: 15 amino acids. V lost 2 bases to trimming and J lost 4 bases, with 14 bases between them. Germline V gene lookup returns CDR1 SSHAT and CDR2 FNYEAQ (reference sequence). CDR3 nucleotide sequence: TGTGCCAGCAGCTTATTAGAGGGTCTTTTAGAGACCCAGTACTTC. As protein: CASSLLEGLLETQYF.

V gene TRBV7-9 combines with J gene TRBJ2-5; D is uncertain. The CDR3 is made up of 11 amino acids. Trimming shortened V by 3 bases and J by 3 bases, and 2 bases separated the two germline ends. CDR1 and CDR2 (germline): SEHNR, FQNEAQ (reference sequence). In DNA form, the CDR3 reads TGTGCCAGCAGCTTCAAAGAGACCCAGTACTTC. It specifies CASSFKETQYF.

This chain connects TRBV5-6 to TRBJ2-7; tentatively, D is TRBD1 (5 bases). The CDR3 has 14 residues. V lost 2 bases and J 2 bases, leaving 11 bases between the germline ends. The V gene's germline CDR1 is SGHDT and CDR2 YYEEEE. The CDR3 nucleotides are TGTGCCAGCAGCTTCTGGACAAGTCCCTACGAGCAGTACTTC. Amino acid sequence: CASSFWTSPYEQYF.

This clone was detected ten times or more. V is TRBV5-6 and J is TRBJ2-3, with D possibly being TRBD2 (5 bases). The V gene's germline CDR1 is SGHDT and CDR2 YYEEEE. V lost 0 bases and J 1 base, leaving 12 bases between the germline ends. This CDR3 is built from 16 residues. The CDR3 protein is CASSLVARSRTDTQYF. The CDR3 nucleotides read TGTGCCAGCAGCTTGGTAGCGAGGTCCCGCACAGATACGCAGTATTTT.

V usage is TRBV6-5 and J usage is TRBJ1-4; TRBD1 aligns across 8 bases. V shed 1 base and J 8 bases; nucleotides not matched to a gene: 9. The V gene's germline CDR1 is MNHEY and CDR2 SVGAGI. CDR3 length equals 16 residues. The CDR3 DNA is TGTGCCAGCAGTTACTGGCAGGGGGCAGGAAGGGAAAAACTGTTTTTT. Translated: CASSYWQGAGREKLFF.

The CDR3 DNA sequence: TGTGCCACCAGCAAAAGACAGGGGGCCGGCGAGCAGTACTTC. Its protein is CATSKRQGAGEQYF. This sequence joins TRBV15 and TRBJ2-7, with 10 bases that match TRBD1. Germline loops: CDR1 LNHNV, CDR2 YYDKDF (reference sequence). J gave up 6 bases and V 4 bases, and 6 bases lay outside the gene matches. This CDR3 has 14 amino acids.

Here the CDR3 reads CASSPRLFSDTQYF. In DNA, the CDR3 is TGTGCCAGCAGCCCCAGACTATTTTCCGATACGCAGTATTTT. This sequence joins TRBV7-6 and TRBJ2-3, with D possibly TRBD2 on 5 matching bases. The V gene lost 5 bases and the J gene lost 6 bases, with 15 bases spanning the gap. The CDR3 sequence is 14 residues long. Germline CDR1 SGHVS, CDR2 FNYEAQ.